What follows is one T cell receptor (beta chain) and its context. These data come from a study of cytomegalovirus exposure and HLA in healthy donors. Whole-study context: Roughly 86 million unique TCRs from HLA-typed donors made up an early data release.

Primers included in the PCR were 60 Vbeta and 13 Jbeta primers. Sequencing used immunoSEQ multiplex PCR; TCRdb keeps in-frame clones, though not all of them. The sample lists more than 90,000 clones; around 75% were seen once. Per the germline V gene, CDR1 is SQVTM and CDR2 is ANQGSEA. The V and J ends lost 1 base and 3 bases, in that order; junction bases with no gene match: 3. The CDR3 has 15 amino acids. The chain joins TRBV29-1 to TRBJ2-3, with 11 bases identical to TRBD2. The sample taken for sequencing was PBMCs. The receptor was derived from a man aged 50-59 years in good health and CMV-seronegative. CDR3 loop: CSVEGTSGYTDTQYF. The CDR3, as DNA: TGCAGCGTTGAAGGGACTAGCGGGTATACAGATACGCAGTATTTT.